These T cell receptor beta chains were read from a single sample in a study of human CD8 memory T cell subsets. From the 5' RACE reads, TCRdb lists one entry per CDR3 protein and no DNA. The sample features under 6,000 distinct CDR3 sequences, with around 17% in its top ten. What was sequenced was CD8+ T cells from PBMCs. All receptors come from a human donor in good health. Each CDR3 is given with its conserved first and last residue. Only some rows state a clone size, as once, few, many or a class for expanded clones.

abundance,v_gene,len,j_gene,CDR3aa
-,TRBV30,13,TRBJ2-3,CAWSTLGMDTQYF
-,TRBV11-2,17,TRBJ2-1,CASSPQLWGNSYNEQFF
medium-sized,TRBV10-2,13,TRBJ2-7,CASSAGLDYEQYF
-,TRBV2,13,TRBJ2-1,CASSESQGNEQFF
-,TRBV15,14,TRBJ2-1,CATSRAGLYNEQFF
medium-sized,TRBV29-1,13,TRBJ2-2,CSGSDGNTGELFF
-,TRBV27,15,TRBJ2-2,CASRETSRNTGELFF
-,TRBV4-3,14,TRBJ2-7,CASSHSSGLYEQYF
medium-sized,TRBV20-1,16,TRBJ1-6,CSARDRGEAYNSPLHF
-,TRBV7-6,17,TRBJ1-5,CASSLAADRYDNQPQHF
-,TRBV20-1,15,TRBJ2-1,CSASDVAVSYNEQFF
-,TRBV2,15,TRBJ2-3,CASRVAGASTDTQYF
-,TRBV9,19,TRBJ1-2,CASSGSTSPRGREGYGYTF
-,TRBV20-1,17,TRBJ2-3,CSAPGRSSGGDADTQYF
medium-sized,TRBV28,15,TRBJ2-7,CASSILAGGSYEQYF
-,TRBV20-1,14,TRBJ2-7,CSARGTSGLYEQYF
medium-sized,TRBV12-3/TRBV12-4,13,TRBJ2-5,CASSRPEGETQYF
-,TRBV7-7,14,TRBJ2-7,CASSSGTGSYEQYF
-,TRBV5-6,15,TRBJ2-2,CASIQIGGDTGELFF
-,TRBV27,13,TRBJ2-7,CASSLGTAYEQYF
-,TRBV5-4,14,TRBJ1-2,CASSLAGTVYGYTF
-,TRBV10-3,13,TRBJ1-1,CAIRHGDSTEAFF
-,TRBV19,14,TRBJ2-1,CASSKGLAGDEQFF
medium-sized,TRBV20-1,14,TRBJ2-7,CSARGALLSYEQYF
medium-sized,TRBV12-3/TRBV12-4,14,TRBJ1-2,CASSLTGGFRGYTF
-,TRBV28,17,TRBJ2-5,CASSLRGTSGIQETQYF
-,TRBV4-2,15,TRBJ1-2,CASSQDMGTGNGYTF
-,TRBV5-4,13,TRBJ2-1,CASRPRTVEEQFF
-,TRBV28,15,TRBJ2-7,CASSTDSSNFYEQYF
medium-sized,TRBV27,12,TRBJ1-2,CASKGQGYGYTF